This TCR beta chain appears in the sequencing data of a study of T cell responses to AZD1222 COVID-19 vaccine (dated by TCRdb to about 2021). For the study in its entirety: AZD1222 recipients with second doses at about 4 weeks or about 12 weeks were pooled, because spike-specific TCR depth and breadth did not differ between schedules. A total of just over 230 trial participants underwent TCR sequencing, of whom some 210 received two doses of AZD1222 and some 25 received two doses of the MenACWY control vaccine. Trial participants were enrolled into age subgroups of 18-55, 56-69 and 70-plus years, which contained about 150, 27 and 61 TCR-sequenced participants, respectively.

The time point label of this sample denotes: baseline before first vaccination. Samples from vaccinated people were obtained from the UK trials COV001 and COV002, which included a single-blind randomized controlled phase 2/3 trial of AZD1222 (ChAdOx1 nCoV-19) in healthy adults. Trial participant PBMC samples were collected at day 0 and day 28 after the second dose for TCRbeta chain sequencing. Its CDR3 holds 16 amino acids, cysteine through phenylalanine. This entry keeps only the CDR3 DNA: 48 bases, framed from base 1. Concerning this clone itself: The clone's antigen remains unknown. No base qualities exist here, and no much larger clone lies one base off it.

Study-wide conclusions, independent of this receptor: Participants were mostly white British, with more females than males. The authors suggested clonal diversity may have been underestimated. Vaccine-associated CD4 TCRs spanned the whole spike protein, with dominant responses in regions 160-218 and 743-854. In the small 56-69-year group, the increase in depth fell short of significance, most likely because of low power. Because no day 14 peak-response samples were available, repertoires were characterized only after the peak T cell response. Conclusions about previously exposed vaccinees are limited because only a handful of AZD1222 recipients were SARS-CoV-2 seropositive at baseline. After two AZD1222 doses, both the breadth and the depth of spike-specific TCRs were significantly higher than at day 0 and than in MenACWY recipients. Reportedly, close to half of the unique spike-specific TCRs recognized epitopes lying outside the regions that are mutated in the B.1.351 and B.1.1.7 variants.

The CDR3 regions of human TCRbeta chains were subjected to immunosequencing. The original pipeline was this. Repertoire TCRs were matched against a reference library of SARS-CoV-2-specific TCRs generated with the MIRA antigen-specificity platform. Breadth was defined as the fraction of unique TCRs that were SARS-CoV-2-associated, and depth was defined as the fraction of total T cells that were SARS-CoV-2-associated. Using the MIRA data, each spike-specific TCR was mapped to the spike region that the TCR reacts to and placed in a CD4 or CD8 class. Log10-transformed breadth and depth values were compared by one-way ANOVA with Sidak's multiple comparisons tests. What TCRdb holds here is the immuneACCESS table cut down to in-frame rearrangements. Part of the clones is not present; checked against another copy, under half of the missing clones reflect an unresolved V gene, and the others are unexplained. The D gene and trimming were derived from the DNA, and the V and J assignments and clone size from that table. A total of over 65,000 clones appear in this sample, roughly nine tenths of them only once. The ten most abundant clones make up approximately 7% of the sample.

The sequencing here drew on peripheral blood, taken on day 0 of AZD1222 vaccination. The chain joins TRBV21-1 to TRBJ2-1; the DNA was not used to check the table's D call, TRBD2. TRBV21-1 is a listed pseudogene. This sequence originates from an adult in good health. CDR3 loop: CASLCSWRSSYNEQFF. In nucleotide form, the sequence is TGTGCCAGCCTCTGTAGTTGGAGGAGCTCCTACAATGAGCAGTTCTTC.